The next 32 T cell receptor beta chains were all read from a single sample in a study of CDR3 diversity in severe acne. MiXCR was run by TCRdb on the PCR reads, yielding one entry per CDR3 protein. Of some 84,000 distinct CDR3 sequences listed, about 54% were seen once; the top ten hold about 13%. The sequenced sample was blood. The source is a male donor in good health, without acne.

Concerning this clonotype: A read error may be the cause here, since a much bigger clone is one base away. The chain joins TRBV6-5 to TRBJ2-2, with D perhaps matching TRBD2 (5 bases). Germline assignment: CDR1 MNHEY and CDR2 SVGAGI. CDR3 length: 17 residues. Deletions cut 0 bases from V and 9 bases from J, with 20 bases between. CDR3 coding DNA: TGTGCCAGCAGTTACTCCGGACTCCTCCGGAGGACCAGGGAGCTGTTTTTT. Translation: CASSYSGLLRRTRELFF.

This sequence joins TRBV7-8 and TRBJ1-4; maybe TRBD1 (6 bases). This CDR3 comprises 15 residues. Germline loops: CDR1 SGHVS, CDR2 FQNEAQ. Trimming cost V 5 bases and J 12 bases, with 22 bases left between them. The CDR3 protein is CASSPRGTGLVELFF. Written as DNA, the CDR3 is TGTGCCAGCAGCCCTAGGGGGACTGGTTTGGTGGAACTGTTTTTT.

This clonotype was picked up many times. The gene calls are TRBV6-4 and TRBJ1-5; TRBD1 agrees at 7 bases. This CDR3 has 14 residues. The V and J ends lost 6 bases and 2 bases, in that order; junction bases with no gene match: 4. In germline, CDR1 is MRHNA, CDR2 SNTAGT. CDR3 coding DNA: TGTGCCAGCAGCCCGCAGGGGGGCAATCAGCCCCAGCATTTT. Translated: CASSPQGGNQPQHF.

The chain carries TRBV7-6 and TRBJ2-5, with 7 nucleotides matching TRBD2. The CDR3 is 14 amino acids. The ends lost 6 bases at V and 6 bases at J; junction bases unmatched: 10. The germline gives CDR1 SGHVS, CDR2 FNYEAQ. CDR3 in DNA: TGTGCCAGCAGACCAGGCCCGGGGGGAAAGACCCAGTACTTC. It specifies CASRPGPGGKTQYF.

Comments on this clonotype: This sequence may be a read error, since a much larger clone differs from it by one base. This CDR3 reads CAISGPGQGSSEQYF. The DNA for the CDR3 is TGTGCCATCAGTGGGCCGGGACAGGGTTCCTCCGAGCAGTACTTC. The chain employs TRBV10-3 and TRBJ2-7; TRBD1 matches 9 bases. CDR1 and CDR2 (germline): ENHRY, SYGVKD. CDR3 size: 15 residues.

This clonotype was recorded at least ten times. This rearrangement joins TRBV9 to TRBJ1-2; 10 nucleotides line up with TRBD1. Germline-derived CDR1 and CDR2 are SGDLS and YYNGEE. Trimming removed 3 bases from V and 5 bases from J; junction bases left unmatched: 4. This CDR3 is 14 amino acids long. Here the CDR3 reads CASSGQGARYGYTF. The CDR3 bases are TGTGCCAGCAGCGGACAGGGGGCAAGGTATGGCTACACCTTC.

This clonotype was recorded once. The chain carries TRBV27 and TRBJ1-4, with 9 bases matching TRBD1. V lost 8 bases and J lost 8; bases outside the gene matches: 6. The germline CDR1 and CDR2 sequences are MNHEY and SMNVEV (reference sequence). The CDR3 extends over 13 amino acids. The CDR3 sequence: CASGGTGREKLFF. The DNA for the CDR3 is TGTGCCAGCGGGGGGACAGGGCGGGAAAAACTGTTTTTT. The full variable domain, with the rest looked up from reference TRBV27 and TRBJ1-4, is EAQVTQNPRYLITVTGKKLTVTCSQNMNHEYMSWYRQDPGLGLRQIYYSMNVEVTDKGDVPEGYKVSRKEKRNFPLILESPSPNQTSLYFCASGGTGREKLFFGSGTQLSVL.

At least ten counts were recorded for this clonotype. CDR3 in amino acids: CADSRGLFWGYTF. CDR3 in DNA: TGTGCCGATTCCCGGGGACTCTTCTGGGGCTACACCTTC. The rearrangement links TRBV6-6 to TRBJ1-2, with D possibly TRBD1 on 5 matching bases. The ends were cut back, 11 bases at V and 8 bases at J, with 21 bases in the middle. Germline V gene lookup returns CDR1 MNHNY and CDR2 SVGAGI (reference sequence). The CDR3 loop spans 13 amino acids.

This clonotype was detected a few times. This chain uses TRBV24-1 with TRBJ1-5; D is unresolved. The CDR3 sequence is 15 residues long. Trimming shortened V by 4 bases and J by 0 bases, and 9 bases separated the two germline ends. The germline V gene has CDR1 KGHDR and CDR2 SFDVKD. The CDR3 DNA is TGTGCCACCAGTGACCGGACTGTTAGCAATCAGCCCCAGCATTTT. Translation: CATSDRTVSNQPQHF.

This clonotype has more than one count but fewer than ten. The chain carries TRBV19 and TRBJ1-1, with D uncertain. The CDR3 extends over 12 amino acids. Germline V lookup: CDR1 LNHDA, CDR2 SQIVND (reference sequence). V was trimmed by 6 bases and J by 10 bases, leaving 15 bases between them. The DNA of the CDR3 is TGTGCCAGTAGATCATCCTCCGGTCGAGCTTTCTTT. Encoded protein: CASRSSSGRAFF.

A few counts support this clonotype. The chain carries TRBV4-1 and TRBJ1-1; D call uncertain. Germline CDR1 reads MGHRA; CDR2 reads YSYEKL. V was trimmed by 1 base and J by 6 bases, leaving 9 bases between them. The CDR3 has 13 residues. CDR3 region: CASSQAIDAEAFF. CDR3 nucleotide sequence: TGCGCCAGCAGCCAAGCTATCGATGCTGAAGCTTTCTTT.

The chain combines TRBV4-1 with TRBJ2-7, with TRBD2 matching 8 bases. CDR3 length: 16 residues. Germline CDR1 reads MGHRA; CDR2 reads YSYEKL. After removal of 2 bases from V and 5 bases from J, the junction contained 11 bases not matched to a gene. CDR3: CASSQLPGSGTNEQYF. In DNA, the CDR3 is TGCGCCAGCAGCCAACTACCGGGTAGCGGGACGAACGAGCAGTACTTC.

V gene TRBV11-3 combines with J gene TRBJ2-7; 8 nucleotides match TRBD2. CDR3 length: 15 amino acids. Losses at the gene ends were 1 base for V and 6 bases for J; bases not matched to a gene: 8. Germline values: CDR1 SGHNT, CDR2 YENEEA. The DNA for the CDR3 is TGTGCCAGCAGCTTAGCGGGCGGGAGGCGTCGCGAGCAGTACTTC. Protein product: CASSLAGGRRREQYF.

The V call is TRBV7-2, the J call TRBJ2-5; possibly TRBD2 for D (6 bases). The CDR3 is made up of 16 amino acids. CDR1 and CDR2 from the germline V gene are SGHTA and FQGNSA. Trimming shortened V by 1 base and J by 1 base, and 13 bases separated the two germline ends. CDR3 amino acids: CASSLGRGGAQETQYF. CDR3 sequence (DNA): TGTGCCAGCAGCTTAGGCAGAGGCGGGGCCCAAGAGACCCAGTACTTC.

This clonotype was observed a handful of times. The chain has TRBV5-6 and TRBJ2-7; D perhaps matches TRBD1 (6 bases). CDR3 length: 14 residues. V lost 4 bases and J lost 6, with 17 bases in between. CDR1 is SGHDT and CDR2 is YYEEEE in the germline V gene. The CDR3 spells CASSASVQGREQYF. Here the CDR3 DNA reads TGTGCCAGCAGCGCATCTGTACAGGGACGCGAGCAGTACTTC. Based on the CDR3 plus reference TRBV5-6 and TRBJ2-7, the full variable domain is DAGVTQSPTHLIKTRGQQVTLRCSPKSGHDTVSWYQQALGQGPQFIFQYYEEEERQRGNFPDRFSGHQFPNYSSELNVNALLLGDSALYLCASSASVQGREQYFGPGTRLTVT.

Concerning this clonotype: This clone may be a read error of a much larger clone one base away. This chain's CDR3 is CSARTGGHNSPLHF. The DNA of the CDR3 is TGCAGTGCTAGGACAGGGGGCCATAATTCACCCCTCCACTTT. The V and J genes are TRBV20-1 and TRBJ1-6, with TRBD1 identical over 10 bases. This CDR3 has 14 residues. V gave up 3 bases and J gave up 5 bases; unmatched junction bases: 1. Germline values: CDR1 DFQATT, CDR2 SNEGSKA (reference sequence).

This clonotype was recorded a few times. The chain links TRBV18 to TRBJ2-3; D possibly corresponds to TRBD1 (7 bases). The CDR3 contains 14 residues. V gave up 6 bases and J gave up 4 bases, with 14 bases separating them. Germline CDR1 KGHSH, CDR2 LQKENI. The CDR3 DNA reads TGTGCCAGCTCCGTAGGAGGGGGCGCAGATACGCAGTATTTT. Translation: CASSVGGGADTQYF.

V usage is TRBV6-5 and J usage is TRBJ2-7, with D perhaps matching TRBD2 (8 bases). This CDR3 is built from 14 residues. The V end lost 7 bases, the J end lost 3 bases, and 16 bases lay between the germline ends. The germline V gene encodes CDR1 MNHEY and CDR2 SVGAGI. CDR3 region: CASIRGAGGYEQYF. In nucleotides, the CDR3 is TGTGCCAGCATCAGGGGGGCGGGAGGCTACGAGCAGTACTTC.

This clonotype was found many times. The chain couples TRBV5-8 to TRBJ1-3, with a tentative D call TRBD1 (5 bases). V was trimmed by 4 bases and J by 6 bases, leaving 20 bases between them. The CDR3 sequence is 16 residues long. Germline assignment: CDR1 SGHTS and CDR2 YDEGEE. Here the CDR3 reads CASSVGGQGYENTIYF. Here the CDR3 DNA reads TGTGCCAGCAGCGTGGGTGGACAAGGATACGAAAACACCATATATTTT. Full variable domain (remainder filled in from reference TRBV5-8 and TRBJ1-3): EAGVTQSPTHLIKTRGQQATLRCSPISGHTSVYWYQQALGLGLQFLLWYDEGEERNRGNFPPRFSGRQFPNYSSELNVNALELEDSALYLCASSVGGQGYENTIYFGEGSWLTVV.

V gene TRBV20-1 combines with J gene TRBJ2-5, with 10 nucleotides matching TRBD2. The V gene's germline CDR1 is DFQATT and CDR2 SNEGSKA (reference sequence). V lost 2 bases and J lost 5; bases outside the gene matches: 11. CDR3 length: 16 residues. Written as DNA, the CDR3 is TGCAGTGCTAGACCCTCCCCAGCGGGAGGGCGGGAGACCCAGTACTTC. It codes for CSARPSPAGGRETQYF.

A remark on this clonotype: Mismatch with germline at one junction end may stem from a read error. The V call is TRBV25-1, the J call TRBJ1-5; D perhaps matches TRBD1 (5 bases). CDR1 is MGHDK, CDR2 SYGVNS, per germline. This CDR3 is 13 amino acids long. The CDR3 DNA sequence: TGTGCCAGCAGTCTACAGGTGAATCAGCTCCAGCATTTT. Residues: CASSLQVNQLQHF.

The chain uses TRBV24-1 and TRBJ1-2; no clear D. This CDR3 spans 14 amino acids. The V end lost 12 bases, the J end lost 3 bases, and 19 bases lay between the germline ends. Germline loops: CDR1 KGHDR, CDR2 SFDVKD. The DNA of the CDR3 is TGTGCCGCCGGTTTCGGCAACCGAGACTATGGCTACACCTTC. Amino acid sequence: CAAGFGNRDYGYTF.

By frequency in the sample, this clonotype is medium-sized. The chain is built from TRBV7-6 and TRBJ1-1; a possible D gene is TRBD1 (5 bases). Germline CDR1 SGHVS, CDR2 FNYEAQ. This CDR3 has 14 residues. V gave up 5 bases and J gave up 3 bases, with 13 bases separating them. The CDR3 reads CASSLIQGDTEAFF. The CDR3 DNA is TGTGCCAGCAGCCTTATTCAGGGAGACACTGAAGCTTTCTTT.

The table lists this clonotype with a few counts. V is TRBV9 and J is TRBJ2-5; TRBD1 agrees at 7 bases. The CDR3 covers 15 residues. Germline CDR1 reads SGDLS; CDR2 reads YYNGEE. Unmatched junction bases numbered 5, after V lost 2 bases and J lost 1 base. The CDR3 loop is CASSVRDSGQETQYF. The CDR3 region has the DNA TGTGCCAGCAGCGTTCGGGACAGCGGCCAAGAGACCCAGTACTTC. Full variable domain (outside the CDR3, taken from reference TRBV9 and TRBJ2-5): DSGVTQTPKHLITATGQRVTLRCSPRSGDLSVYWYQQSLDQGLQFLIQYYNGEERAKGNILERFSAQQFPDLHSELNLSSLELGDSALYFCASSVRDSGQETQYFGPGTRLLVL.

This clonotype was counted a few times. The gene calls are TRBV7-9 and TRBJ1-1; possibly TRBD1 for D (6 bases). V lost 1 base and J lost 11, with 17 bases in between. In germline, CDR1 is SEHNR, CDR2 FQNEAQ (reference sequence). This CDR3 contains 14 residues. CDR3 sequence: CASSLVVGPGQAFF. DNA for the CDR3: TGTGCCAGCAGCTTAGTAGTAGGCCCCGGACAGGCTTTCTTT.

This clonotype was recorded only once. The chain combines TRBV10-2 with TRBJ2-7; tentative D call: TRBD1 (5 bases). CDR1 and CDR2 (germline): WSHSY, SAAADI. This CDR3 is built from 13 residues. The V gene lost 5 bases and the J gene lost 5 bases, with 13 bases spanning the gap. CDR3 in amino acids: CASSNIRGDEQYF. DNA for the CDR3: TGCGCCAGCAGTAATATAAGGGGCGACGAGCAGTACTTC.

V is TRBV27 and J is TRBJ2-7; D might be TRBD1 (6 bases). Germline CDR1 MNHEY, CDR2 SMNVEV (reference sequence). The CDR3 totals 12 residues. V lost 2 bases and J lost 6, with 8 bases in between. CDR3 in amino acids: CASSLKGVEQYF. DNA for the CDR3: TGTGCCAGCAGTTTAAAGGGGGTCGAGCAGTACTTC.

This clonotype was recorded a few times. J is TRBJ2-1 and V is TRBV27; D is perhaps TRBD1 (5 bases). Trimming removed 5 bases from V and 5 bases from J, with 13 bases in between. The germline V gene encodes CDR1 MNHEY and CDR2 SMNVEV (reference sequence). The CDR3 runs 14 residues. For the CDR3, the DNA is TGTGCCAGCAGTAAGGGGCTAACCGACAATGAGCAGTTCTTC. Translating it yields CASSKGLTDNEQFF.

V is TRBV30 and J is TRBJ2-7; no clear D gene. Per the germline V gene, CDR1 is GTSNPN and CDR2 is SVGIG (reference sequence). The CDR3 totals 13 residues. The ends were cut back, 2 bases at V and 5 bases at J, with 13 bases in the middle. The CDR3 DNA is TGTGCCTGGAGTCCCGGAATCAGCCACGAGCAGTACTTC. The encoded protein is CAWSPGISHEQYF.

Note on this clonotype: One end of the junction is discordant with germline, which a read error may explain. As DNA, the CDR3 is TGCGCCAGCAGCGACAGGGGCCATGAGCAGTTCTTC. Residues: CASSDRGHEQFF. This chain connects TRBV6-1 to TRBJ2-1, with TRBD1 identical over 8 bases. Germline V gene sequence: CDR1 MNHNS, CDR2 SASEGT. This CDR3 spans 12 amino acids.

This clonotype qualifies as medium-sized. This sequence joins TRBV7-3 and TRBJ2-7; 7 nucleotides line up with TRBD1. Germline-derived CDR1 and CDR2 are SGHTA and FQGTGA. J was trimmed by 0 bases and V by 2 bases; bases with no gene match: 4. This CDR3 has 15 amino acids. In DNA form, the CDR3 reads TGTGCCAGCAGCTTAGAACCAGGGGGCTCCTACGAGCAGTACTTC. Its translation is CASSLEPGGSYEQYF.

The genes are TRBV25-1 and TRBJ1-1; 7 bases line up with TRBD1. The V and J ends lost 8 bases and 4 bases, in that order; junction bases with no gene match: 10. There are 14 residues in the CDR3. Per the germline V gene, CDR1 is MGHDK and CDR2 is SYGVNS. Here the CDR3 reads CASGAGGRSTEAFF. CDR3 sequence (DNA): TGTGCCAGCGGGGCAGGGGGAAGGTCCACTGAAGCTTTCTTT. Full variable domain (outside the CDR3, taken from reference TRBV25-1 and TRBJ1-1): EADIYQTPRYLVIGTGKKITLECSQTMGHDKMYWYQQDPGMELHLIHYSYGVNSTEKGDLSSESTVSRIRTEHFPLTLESARPSHTSQYLCASGAGGRSTEAFFGQGTRLTVV.